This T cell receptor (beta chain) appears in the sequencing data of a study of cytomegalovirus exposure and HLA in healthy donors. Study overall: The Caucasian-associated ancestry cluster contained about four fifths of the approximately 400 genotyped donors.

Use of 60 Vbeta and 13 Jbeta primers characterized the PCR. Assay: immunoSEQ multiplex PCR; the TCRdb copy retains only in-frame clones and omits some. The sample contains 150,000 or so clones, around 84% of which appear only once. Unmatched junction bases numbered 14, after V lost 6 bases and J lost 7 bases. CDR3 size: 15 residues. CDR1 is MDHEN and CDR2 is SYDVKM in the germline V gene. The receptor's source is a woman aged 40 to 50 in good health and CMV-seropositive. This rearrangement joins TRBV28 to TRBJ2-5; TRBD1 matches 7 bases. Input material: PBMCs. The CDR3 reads CASSRSDRDRGTQYF. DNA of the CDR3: TGTGCCAGCAGCCGTTCCGACAGGGATCGGGGGACCCAGTACTTC.